The 5 T cell receptor beta chains presented below share a single source sample, sequenced in a study of CD8 T cells in Susac syndrome. Random hexamers served to reverse transcribe about 0.45 to 1 ug RNA. Each CDR3 protein is one row after TCRdb ran MiXCR on the immunoSEQ multiplex PCR reads. Found here are 150,000 to 250,000 distinct CDR3 sequences, over 90% of them singletons; the top ten hold about 0.09%. Source material: CD4+ T cells from PBMCs. Receptor source: a human donor with multiple sclerosis.

J is TRBJ1-2 and V is TRBV20-1, with D hard to call. Germline values: CDR1 DFQATT, CDR2 SNEGSKA (reference sequence). V lost 1 base, J lost 6 bases, and 12 bases lay in between. CDR3 size: 13 residues. CDR3 sequence reads: CSARVPSSHGYTF. CDR3 sequence (DNA): TGCAGTGCTAGAGTTCCGTCAAGCCATGGCTACACCTTC.

This chain connects TRBV5-1 to TRBJ2-4; D is undetermined. Germline assignment: CDR1 SGHRS and CDR2 YFSETQ. Trimming pared 3 bases from V and 6 bases from J, leaving 16 bases between. The CDR3 consists of 15 residues. CDR3 amino acids: CASSSQSTPGNIQYF. The CDR3 DNA reads TGCGCCAGCAGCTCGCAGTCTACCCCGGGAAACATTCAGTACTTC.

This sequence joins TRBV12-3 or TRBV12-4 and TRBJ2-1; TRBD2 agrees at 7 bases. The CDR3 runs to 13 residues. V shed 5 bases and J 7 bases; nucleotides not matched to a gene: 5. CDR3 residues: CASSLTSPNEQFF. The DNA for the CDR3 is TGTGCCAGCAGTCTGACTAGCCCAAATGAGCAGTTCTTC.

The chain has TRBV12-3 or TRBV12-4 and TRBJ2-2, with 9 bases aligning to TRBD2. The V gene end was trimmed by 6 bases and the J gene end by 3 bases; junction bases not matched to a gene: 8. The CDR3 extends over 16 amino acids. The chain's CDR3 is CASRYSGRGDTGELFF. For the CDR3, the DNA is TGTGCCAGCAGATATAGCGGGAGAGGGGACACCGGGGAGCTGTTTTTT.

The chain is built from TRBV30 and TRBJ2-3; D is unresolved. Germline CDR1 is GTSNPN and CDR2 is SVGIG (reference sequence). The CDR3 has 12 amino acids. V was shortened by 1 base and J by 4 bases, with 6 bases between the two germline ends. The CDR3 DNA is TGTGCCTGGAGTGGGCGAGCAGATACGCAGTATTTT. Its protein product is CAWSGRADTQYF.